The 2 T cell receptor beta chains presented below share a single source sample, sequenced in a study of blood T cell repertoires in COVID-19 (dated by TCRdb to about 2020). Libraries were built with the immunoSEQ multiplex PCR assay. The clones in this table, taken by TCRdb from immuneACCESS, are in-frame only. Not every clone is retained; where verified, under half of the shortfall comes from an unresolved V gene, and the cause of the rest is unknown. The table for this sample lists hundreds of thousands of clones; 80% to 90% of them were counted only once. The ten top clones hold approximately 1.4% of the sample. Input material: peripheral blood. The receptor source for this set is a woman aged 25 to 45 with active or convalescent COVID-19.

This CDR3 reads CASSQSYNSPLHF. DNA of the CDR3: TGTGCCAGCAGTCAAAGCTACAATTCACCCCTCCACTTT. The chain couples TRBV25-1 to TRBJ1-6; no clear D gene. Trimming pared 5 bases from V and 7 bases from J, leaving 9 bases between. Looked up from germline, CDR1 is MGHDK and CDR2 is SYGVNS. The CDR3 runs to 13 residues.

This clone was seen once. The rearrangement uses TRBV10-3 and TRBJ1-1, with TRBD1 as a possible D gene (5 bases). There are 13 residues in the CDR3. The V end was cut by 0 bases, the J end by 6 bases, with 8 bases between. Germline V gene data show CDR1 as ENHRY and CDR2 as SYGVKD. Here the CDR3 DNA reads TGTGCCATCAGTGAGTCCGGGGGTTCTGAAGCTTTCTTT. This gives the protein CAISESGGSEAFF.